Included here is one T cell receptor (beta chain) sequence, with context. Trimming removed 3 bases at V and 2 bases at J, with 17 bases between. The V gene's germline CDR1 is LNHDA and CDR2 SQIVND (reference sequence). There are 17 residues in the CDR3. Sequencing was performed with immunoSEQ multiplex PCR; in TCRdb, only in-frame clones are kept and a portion is missing. The sample records about 56,000 clones, nearly 95% being singletons. The sample belongs to a study of technical replicates of blood from a few donors. What was sequenced was PBMCs. V and J are TRBV19 and TRBJ1-5; no definite D call. This TCR derives from a human donor in good health. Some clones in this sample may be carry-over from other donors' samples. This chain's CDR3 is CASSIELGLAGNQPQHF. The CDR3 DNA follows: TGTGCCAGTAGTATTGAGCTTGGCTTAGCCGGCAATCAGCCCCAGCATTTT.